The 11 T cell receptor beta chains below all came from one sample that was sequenced in a study of shared clonotypes between healthy human individuals. Sequencing was performed with immunoSEQ multiplex PCR; in TCRdb, only in-frame clones are kept and a portion is missing. The table has approximately 2,000,000 clones, just under 95% seen once. The sequenced sample consisted of naive CD4+ T cells from PBMCs. Subset specified: CD45RA+ positively selected. The receptors were gathered from a man aged 18 to 35 in good health. Some clones in this sample may be carry-over from other donors' samples.

The chain combines TRBV30 with TRBJ2-7; 7 bases map to TRBD1. Germline-derived CDR1 and CDR2 are GTSNPN and SVGIG (reference sequence). There are 12 residues in the CDR3. V dropped 5 bases and J dropped 0; count of bases not matched to a gene: 1. The CDR3 here is CAWGQVSYEQYF. Here the CDR3 DNA reads TGTGCCTGGGGACAGGTCTCCTACGAGCAGTACTTC.

The chain is built from TRBV6-1 and TRBJ2-5, with D unclear. The CDR3 spans 14 residues. Germline V lookup: CDR1 MNHNS, CDR2 SASEGT. V was pared by 7 bases and J by 2 bases, with 14 bases between. Here the CDR3 DNA reads TGTGCCAGCATGGATTTTAGGGATCAAGAGACCCAGTACTTC. The encoded protein is CASMDFRDQETQYF.

About this clone: Other DNA variants within this sample encode the same CDR3. V and J are TRBV28 and TRBJ1-4; 7 bases are a match to TRBD1. CDR1 MDHEN and CDR2 SYDVKM come from the germline V gene. Germline trimming cut 5 bases from V and 5 bases from J; bases unmatched to any gene: 5. The length of the CDR3 is 14 residues. The CDR3: CASSLGGLNEKLFF. CDR3 DNA sequence: TGTGCCAGCAGTCTAGGGGGCTTGAATGAAAAACTGTTTTTT. Filled out from reference TRBV28 and TRBJ1-4, the complete variable domain reads DVKVTQSSRYLVKRTGEKVFLECVQDMDHENMFWYRQDPGLGLRLIYFSYDVKMKEKGDIPEGYSVSREKKERFSLILESASTNQTSMYLCASSLGGLNEKLFFGSGTQLSVL.

The chain employs TRBV28 and TRBJ2-5, with 11 positions matching TRBD1. Trimming removed 4 bases from V and 5 bases from J; junction bases left unmatched: 12. The germline CDR1 and CDR2 sequences are MDHEN and SYDVKM. CDR3 length equals 17 residues. Written as DNA, the CDR3 is TGTGCCAGCAGTTGGGAGATGAGGACAGGGGGCTACGAGACCCAGTACTTC. Translating it yields CASSWEMRTGGYETQYF.

As regards this clone: Other DNA sequences in the same sample also yield this CDR3. The V call is TRBV5-1, the J call TRBJ1-4; D is unresolved. In germline, CDR1 is SGHRS, CDR2 YFSETQ. Trimming left V 0 bases short and J 0 bases short, with 6 bases between. The CDR3 runs 15 residues. CDR3 protein: CASSLAGATNEKLFF. The CDR3 bases are TGCGCCAGCAGCTTGGCGGGTGCAACTAATGAAAAACTGTTTTTT.

J is TRBJ2-3 and V is TRBV28, with a possible D match to TRBD1 (5 bases). V lost 5 bases and J 2 bases, leaving 14 bases between the germline ends. This CDR3 is built from 15 residues. Germline V gene data show CDR1 as MDHEN and CDR2 as SYDVKM. The CDR3 nucleotides are TGTGCCAGCAGTGCTTCAGACAGAGACACAGATACGCAGTATTTT. Protein sequence: CASSASDRDTDTQYF.

J is TRBJ2-2 and V is TRBV6-1; D is unclear. CDR3 length: 13 amino acids. V dropped 1 base and J dropped 8 bases, with 8 bases sitting between them. Germline values: CDR1 MNHNS, CDR2 SASEGT. DNA for the CDR3: TGTGCCAGCAGTGAAGGACTTGTTGGGGAGCTGTTTTTT. Protein sequence: CASSEGLVGELFF.

This chain links TRBV28 with TRBJ2-2, with TRBD2 identical over 7 bases. Germline values: CDR1 MDHEN, CDR2 SYDVKM. The trim removed 3 bases at V and 4 bases at J, leaving 8 bases unmatched. CDR3 length equals 16 residues. DNA for the CDR3: TGTGCCAGCAGTTTTTCGGGACTAAAGGGCACCGGGGAGCTGTTTTTT. Its protein product is CASSFSGLKGTGELFF.

CDR3 residues: CASSEQGPTGELFF. The DNA for the CDR3 is TGTGCCAGCAGTGAACAGGGGCCAACCGGGGAGCTGTTTTTT. The chain is built from TRBV6-4 and TRBJ2-2; TRBD1 agrees at 7 bases. V lost 3 bases, J lost 5 bases, and 3 bases stayed unmatched. CDR1 and CDR2 from the germline V gene are MRHNA and SNTAGT. The CDR3 covers 14 residues.

The chain links TRBV7-3 to TRBJ2-7, with a weak D call TRBD2 (5 bases). Deletions cut 2 bases from V and 0 bases from J, with 11 bases between. The CDR3 spans 15 residues. Germline V gene sequence: CDR1 SGHTA, CDR2 FQGTGA. The CDR3 loop reads CASSLDRDSSYEQYF. The CDR3 DNA is TGTGCCAGCAGCTTAGACCGGGATTCCTCCTACGAGCAGTACTTC.

This clone has just one count. This chain connects TRBV5-1 to TRBJ2-3; 10 bases align to TRBD1. V lost 4 bases to trimming and J lost 4 bases; unmatched junction nucleotides: 6. The CDR3 extends over 15 amino acids. Looked up from germline, CDR1 is SGHRS and CDR2 is YFSETQ. CDR3 protein: CASSQRQGAPDTQYF. The CDR3 DNA is TGCGCCAGCAGCCAAAGACAGGGGGCCCCAGATACGCAGTATTTT.